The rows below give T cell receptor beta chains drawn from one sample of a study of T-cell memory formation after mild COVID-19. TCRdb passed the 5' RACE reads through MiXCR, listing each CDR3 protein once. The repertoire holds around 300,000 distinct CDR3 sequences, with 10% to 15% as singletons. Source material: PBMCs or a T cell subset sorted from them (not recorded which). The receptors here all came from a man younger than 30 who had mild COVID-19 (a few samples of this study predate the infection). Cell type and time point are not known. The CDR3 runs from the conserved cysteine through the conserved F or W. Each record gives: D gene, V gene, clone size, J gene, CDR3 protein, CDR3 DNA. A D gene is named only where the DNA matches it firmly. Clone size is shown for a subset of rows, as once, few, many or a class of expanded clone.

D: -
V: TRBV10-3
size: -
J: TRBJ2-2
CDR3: CATGPNTGELFF
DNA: TGTGCCACGGGGCCGAACACCGGGGAGCTGTTTTTT

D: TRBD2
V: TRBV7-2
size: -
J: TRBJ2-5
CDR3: CASSLPRLAGLYQETQYF
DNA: TGTGCCAGCAGCCTCCCCCGGCTAGCGGGGTTGTACCAAGAGACCCAGTACTTC

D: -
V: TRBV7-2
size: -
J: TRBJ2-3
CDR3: CASSLEFVVADTQYF
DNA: TGTGCCAGCAGTCTAGAGTTCGTCGTAGCAGATACGCAGTATTTT

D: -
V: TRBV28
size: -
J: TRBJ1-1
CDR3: CASTDSNTEAFF
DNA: TGTGCCAGCACAGATTCGAACACTGAAGCTTTCTTT

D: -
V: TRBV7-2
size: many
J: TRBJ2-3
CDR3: CASSSGGIHRLWTDTQYF
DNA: TGTGCCAGCAGCTCCGGGGGCATTCATCGATTGTGGACAGATACGCAGTATTTT

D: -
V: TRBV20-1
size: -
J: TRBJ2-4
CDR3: CSAIRPGEVDIQYF
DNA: TGCAGTGCTATCAGACCAGGGGAGGTGGACATTCAGTACTTC

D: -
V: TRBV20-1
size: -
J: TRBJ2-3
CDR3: CSARLGTRDTQYF
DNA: TGCAGTGCTAGATTGGGGACTCGAGATACGCAGTATTTT

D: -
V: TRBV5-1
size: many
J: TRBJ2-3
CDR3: CASKRGELTDTQYF
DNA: TGCGCCAGCAAGAGGGGAGAACTCACAGATACGCAGTATTTT

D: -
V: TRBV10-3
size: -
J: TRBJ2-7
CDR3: CAISVDSYYEQYF
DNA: TGTGCCATCAGTGTAGACAGTTACTACGAGCAGTACTTC

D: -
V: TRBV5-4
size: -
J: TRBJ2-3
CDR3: CASSLDARTTDTQYF
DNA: TGTGCCAGCAGCTTGGATGCACGGACCACAGATACGCAGTATTTT

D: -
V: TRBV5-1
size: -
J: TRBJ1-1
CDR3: CASSPHPATNTEAFF
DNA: TGCGCCAGCAGCCCCCACCCCGCTACGAACACTGAAGCTTTCTTT

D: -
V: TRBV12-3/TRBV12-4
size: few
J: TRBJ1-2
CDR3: CASSPPGPPQKTF
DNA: TGTGCCAGCAGCCCACCTGGGCCCCCACAAAAGACCTTC

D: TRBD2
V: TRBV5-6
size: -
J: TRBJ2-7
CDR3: CASLGGRQNSYEQYF
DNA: TGTGCCAGCCTCGGGGGGAGACAAAACTCCTACGAGCAGTACTTC

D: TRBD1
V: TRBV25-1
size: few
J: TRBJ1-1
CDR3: CASSEYPSGGANTEAFF
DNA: TGTGCCAGCAGTGAATACCCCTCAGGGGGGGCGAACACTGAAGCTTTCTTT

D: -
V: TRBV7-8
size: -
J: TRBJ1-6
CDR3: CASSLEGTYNSPLHF
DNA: TGTGCCAGCAGCTTAGAAGGCACTTATAATTCACCCCTCCACTTT

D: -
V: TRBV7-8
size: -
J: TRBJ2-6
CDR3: CASSLRTDYYSGANVLTF
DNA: TGTGCCAGCAGCTTACGCACGGACTACTACTCTGGGGCCAACGTCCTGACTTTC

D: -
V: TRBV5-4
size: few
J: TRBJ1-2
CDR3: CASSVDRNDYGYTF
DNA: TGTGCCAGCAGCGTGGACCGGAACGACTATGGCTACACCTTC

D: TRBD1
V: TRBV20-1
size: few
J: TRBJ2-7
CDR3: CSARDHRGSSYEQYF
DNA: TGCAGTGCTAGAGATCACAGGGGGTCGTCCTACGAGCAGTACTTC

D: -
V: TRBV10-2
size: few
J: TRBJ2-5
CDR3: CASSETPSGVQETQYF
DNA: TGCGCCAGCAGTGAGACGCCCTCCGGGGTTCAAGAGACCCAGTACTTC

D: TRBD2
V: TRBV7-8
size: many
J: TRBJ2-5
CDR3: CASSGWTSGGVRETQYF
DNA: TGTGCCAGCAGCGGGTGGACTAGCGGGGGAGTCAGAGAGACCCAGTACTTC

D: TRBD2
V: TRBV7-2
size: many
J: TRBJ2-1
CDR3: CASSPPQRGGIEQFF
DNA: TGTGCCAGCAGCCCACCCCAGCGGGGGGGTATTGAGCAGTTCTTC

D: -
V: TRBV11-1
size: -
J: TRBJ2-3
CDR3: CASRKRAGGSTDTQYF
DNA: TGTGCCAGCAGGAAGAGAGCAGGGGGGAGCACAGATACGCAGTATTTT

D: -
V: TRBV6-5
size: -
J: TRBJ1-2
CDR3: CASSYSNGHGYTF
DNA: TGTGCCAGCAGTTACTCCAACGGTCATGGCTACACCTTC